This TCR beta chain was sequenced in a study of shared clonotypes between healthy human individuals (dated by TCRdb to 2018 to 2021). Some background on the complete study: A few men and two women, aged 18 to 49 years, made up the cohort. For each donor, CD4 naive and CD4 memory were each given three plates, CD8 naive was given two plates, and CD8 memory was given one plate. Leukapheresis yielded between about 0.94 and 9.5 billion PBMCs per donor. Blood TCR repertoires of roughly 5 healthy adults were deeply sequenced to estimate repertoire size and the extent of clonotype sharing between individuals. Libraries were prepared and TCR repertoires were sequenced by different laboratories using diverse techniques, in order to increase sequencing depth and limit assay-specific biases. Beyond this particular receptor, the publication reports: The genetic and exposure-history diversity represented was limited by the small number of donors. Naive subsets generally had larger estimated clonotype richness than memory subsets. Sampling was restricted to blood, and TCR repertoires in tissue are likely to differ from TCR repertoires in blood. Even with the large sequencing depth, rarefaction of the sorted-subset datasets indicated that sequencing was incomplete. Compared with non-shared clonotypes, the clonotypes found in all four sorted-subset donors had higher generation probabilities. Roughly 5% of naive CD4, 3.5% of naive CD8, roughly 2.4% of memory CD4, and 0.4% of memory CD8 clonotypes were shared across a few donors. Pairwise subsampling indicated that sequencing depth was expected to affect the degree of clonotype sharing among donors.

On this clone itself: Its antigen is currently not known. No base quality information exists; no much larger clone differs at one position.

V and J lose 2 bases and 1 base, and a span of 7 bases separates them. Taken from the germline V gene, the CDR1 and CDR2 loops are SGHDT and YYEEEE. Spanning cysteine to phenylalanine, the CDR3 consists of 15 amino acids. The CDR3 DNA has 45 bases and is translated from base 1. Healthy HIV-negative adults with no recently reported acute infections or vaccinations were included as donors. Every donor was a Caucasian adult residing in Nashville, Tennessee, USA. CD4+ T cells were enriched through magnetic negative selection, after which naive cells were positively selected on CD45RA and the remaining negative fraction served as the memory subset. Blood was collected by leukapheresis, and PBMCs were isolated by Ficoll-Histopaque density gradient centrifugation and then cryopreserved in liquid nitrogen vapor phase. Analytical flow cytometry was used to check the purity and quantity of every magnetically sorted T cell population. Genomic DNA was isolated from each sorted fraction and quantified by UV absorbance on a Nanodrop 2000c.

TCR CDR3 regions were amplified from genomic DNA by multiplex PCR using the deep immunoSEQ assay. For each cell subset, the extracted genomic DNA was distributed evenly across all wells of several immunoSEQ 96-well plates, and each plate served as one replicate. For sorted subsets, 200 ng of genomic DNA, equivalent to 25,000 to 30,000 T cell genomes, went into each replicate PCR. Purified libraries were quantified with a Qubit 3.0 fluorometer, sized on a Bioanalyzer 2100, and re-quantified with the KAPA Library Quantification kit. A separate single-read 150-cycle Illumina NextSeq 550 flow cell was used to sequence each immunoSEQ 96-well plate. From the authors' description of their analysis: Because the immunoSEQ output included only junctional sequences and no quality scores, the filtering could not be the same as the filtering used for full-length reads. Sequences were annotated with PyIR, a Python wrapper for IgBLAST v1.9, and V/J genes and CDR3 were assigned using IMGT germline references. Reads were filtered out if the reads had weak V/J assignments (E-value above 1e-6), no CDR3, stop codons, out-of-frame junctions, or ambiguous translated residues. V3J clonotypes were defined by identical inferred V gene, J gene, and CDR3 amino acid sequence. The percentage overlap between two repertoires was calculated by dividing the number of shared unique clonotypes by the size of the smaller repertoire. RTK rarefaction, the Chao1 estimator, and Recon v2.1 estimates of unobserved clonotypes were used to assess repertoire richness. Generation probabilities for all TCRbeta clonotypes obtained by the gDNA method from several donors were computed using OLGA. Imported from immuneACCESS, the table was reduced by TCRdb to in-frame sequences with V and J called. These copies leave out some clones; in studies compared against another copy, an unresolved V gene accounts for under half, and the cause of the remainder is not known. D and trimming were read from the DNA, whereas the V and J calls and clone size are those reported in that table. The sample records 2 million or so clones, 95% of which are singletons. Roughly 0.13% of the sample goes to the ten largest clones.

The sequence joins TRBV5-6 to TRBJ1-6; there is no confident call for the D gene. What was sequenced was naive CD4+ T cells sorted from blood. This specimen's cell subset or site label, interpreted: CD45RA+ positively selected. This clonotype originated in a man aged 18 to 29 in good health. The CDR3 amino acid sequence is: CASSFRRSYNSPLHF. The DNA sequence is TGTGCCAGCAGCTTTAGACGTTCCTATAATTCACCCCTCCACTTT.